The 32 T cell receptor beta chains given below trace back to one sample, sequenced in a study of blood T cell repertoires in COVID-19. Sequencing was performed with immunoSEQ multiplex PCR; in TCRdb, only in-frame clones are kept and a portion is missing. The sample contains about 260,000 clones, less than 90% of which appear only once. What was sequenced was peripheral blood. The receptor source for this set is a man aged 55-75 years with acute or convalescent COVID-19.

The CDR3: CASSFFSKAGLAGDSQETQYF. Written as DNA, the CDR3 is TGTGCCAGCAGTTTTTTCTCAAAGGCCGGACTAGCGGGAGACTCCCAAGAGACCCAGTACTTC. This chain connects TRBV28 to TRBJ2-5; TRBD2 matches 13 bases. The CDR3 extends over 21 amino acids. CDR1 MDHEN and CDR2 SYDVKM come from the germline V gene. The J segment lost 1 base and the V segment lost 3 bases, leaving 17 bases of the junction unmatched.

The V gene is TRBV7-3, the J gene TRBJ2-7; 10 positions match TRBD2. CDR1 SGHTA and CDR2 FQGTGA come from the germline V gene. This CDR3 region has 17 residues. V lost 0 bases to trimming and J lost 4 bases; unmatched junction nucleotides: 9. As DNA, the CDR3 is TGTGCCAGCAGCTTAACGGCGGCTAGCGGGAGTGTATACGAGCAGTACTTC. Translated: CASSLTAASGSVYEQYF.

The V gene is TRBV6-2 or TRBV6-3, the J gene TRBJ1-6; 9 bases are a match to TRBD1. The length of the CDR3 is 14 residues. The J segment lost 9 bases and the V segment lost 6 bases, leaving 6 bases of the junction unmatched. Germline V gene sequence: CDR1 MNHEY, CDR2 SVGEGT. CDR3 bases: TGTGCCAGCAGCCAGGGACAGGGCGGTTCACCCCTCCACTTT. The encoded protein is CASSQGQGGSPLHF.

This chain joins TRBV7-6 and TRBJ1-6; D call uncertain. Trimming took off 1 base at V and 0 bases at J, with 10 bases between the two ends. Germline CDR1 and CDR2: SGHVS and FNYEAQ. This CDR3 is built from 17 residues. CDR3 in amino acids: CASSLGPESSYNSPLHF. The CDR3 DNA reads TGTGCCAGCAGCTTAGGTCCCGAGAGCTCCTATAATTCACCCCTCCACTTT.

The CDR3 loop reads CASSFGGSGEKLFF. CDR3 DNA sequence: TGTGCCAGCAGTTTCGGGGGGTCGGGTGAAAAACTGTTTTTT. The chain recombines TRBV28 with TRBJ1-4, with D perhaps matching TRBD1 (5 bases). V lost 3 bases and J lost 7, with 12 bases in between. Germline-derived CDR1 and CDR2 are MDHEN and SYDVKM. There are 14 residues in the CDR3. The variable domain in full, completed from reference TRBV28 and TRBJ1-4, reads DVKVTQSSRYLVKRTGEKVFLECVQDMDHENMFWYRQDPGLGLRLIYFSYDVKMKEKGDIPEGYSVSREKKERFSLILESASTNQTSMYLCASSFGGSGEKLFFGSGTQLSVL.

This clone was counted between two and nine times. V gene TRBV3-1 (or the pseudogene TRBV3-2) combines with J gene TRBJ2-3; no firm D call. Germline V gene lookup returns CDR1 LGHDT and CDR2 YNNKEL (reference sequence). The CDR3 is 13 residues long. The V end lost 5 bases, the J end lost 5 bases, and 11 bases lay between the germline ends. CDR3 sequence: CASSYPLEDTQYF. The CDR3 nucleotides are TGTGCCAGCAGCTACCCTCTAGAAGATACGCAGTATTTT.

The chain recombines TRBV18 with TRBJ2-1, with 12 bases identical to TRBD2. Trimming cost V 3 bases and J 5 bases; bases outside gene matches: 2. Germline V lookup: CDR1 KGHSH, CDR2 LQKENI. The CDR3 length is 15 residues. CDR3 nucleotides: TGTGCCAGCTCACCGACTAGCGGGAGCGACAATGAGCAGTTCTTC. Its translation is CASSPTSGSDNEQFF.

The genes are TRBV5-8 and TRBJ1-1; D may be TRBD1 (5 bases). Germline assignment: CDR1 SGHTS and CDR2 YDEGEE. CDR3 size: 15 residues. V was pared by 4 bases and J by 5 bases, with 18 bases between. The CDR3 reads CASSPGGTKLTEAFF. The DNA for the CDR3 is TGTGCCAGCAGCCCGGGGGGGACGAAGCTTACTGAAGCTTTCTTT.

The genes are TRBV18 and TRBJ1-1; no firm D call. This CDR3 contains 15 residues. Trimming stripped 1 base from V and 3 bases from J, with 12 bases between. Germline lookup yields CDR1 KGHSH and CDR2 LQKENI. The CDR3 here is CASSPLALPDTEAFF. Written as DNA, the CDR3 is TGTGCCAGCTCACCACTCGCGCTACCGGACACTGAAGCTTTCTTT.

This clone occurred a few times. The chain recombines TRBV27 with TRBJ2-5; 11 bases are shared with TRBD1. Germline values: CDR1 MNHEY, CDR2 SMNVEV (reference sequence). This CDR3 has 14 residues. V trimming: 4 bases; J trimming: 5 bases; junction bases outside the gene matches: 3. CDR3 in amino acids: CASSSGTGGETQYF. DNA for the CDR3: TGTGCCAGCAGTTCCGGGACAGGGGGTGAGACCCAGTACTTC.

The rearrangement uses TRBV7-2 and TRBJ2-1, with 15 bases aligning to TRBD2. V was clipped by 3 bases and J by 7 bases; unmatched bases: 10. Looked up from germline, CDR1 is SGHTA and CDR2 is FQGNSA. This CDR3 is built from 18 residues. This CDR3 reads CASSFGLAGGPWGNEQFF. CDR3 DNA sequence: TGTGCCAGCAGCTTTGGACTAGCGGGAGGGCCTTGGGGTAATGAGCAGTTCTTC.

The rearrangement uses TRBV5-6 and TRBJ2-7; TRBD1 matches at 10 bases. J was trimmed by 3 bases and V by 0 bases; bases with no gene match: 3. Germline loops: CDR1 SGHDT, CDR2 YYEEEE. The CDR3 consists of 15 residues. CDR3 coding DNA: TGTGCCAGCAGCTTGGGGGACAGGGGCATCTACGAGCAGTACTTC. Residues: CASSLGDRGIYEQYF.

The chain is built from TRBV11-2 and TRBJ2-7; D unclear. The germline V gene encodes CDR1 SGHAT and CDR2 FQNNGV. CDR3 size: 11 residues. The germline V and J ends were trimmed by 6 bases and 9 bases, with 12 bases remaining between them. The CDR3 bases are TGTGCCAGCAGATCCCCTATTGGGCAGTACTTC. Translating gives CASRSPIGQYF. Combining the CDR3 with reference TRBV11-2 and TRBJ2-7 gives the whole variable domain EAGVAQSPRYKIIEKRQSVAFWCNPISGHATLYWYQQILGQGPKLLIQFQNNGVVDDSQLPKDRFSAERLKGVDSTLKIQPAKLEDSAVYLCASRSPIGQYFGPGTRLTVT.

The V call is TRBV6-2 or TRBV6-3, the J call TRBJ2-7; TRBD2 might be the D (6 bases). Looked up from germline, CDR1 is MNHEY and CDR2 is SVGEGT. The CDR3 totals 17 residues. V was cut by 2 bases and J by 3 bases, with 20 bases left in between. The CDR3 DNA reads as TGTGCCAGCAGTTACGTGGCAGGAGAGACTAGTCGCTACGAGCAGTACTTC. Its translation is CASSYVAGETSRYEQYF.

With respect to this clone: Other DNA sequences in this specimen translate into the identical CDR3. The rearrangement uses TRBV5-1 and TRBJ1-1; a weak D match, TRBD1 (5 bases). There are 15 residues in the CDR3. Germline V CDR1 and CDR2: SGHRS, YFSETQ. Trimming left V 1 base short and J 1 base short, with 11 bases between. This CDR3 is CASSLSQGTNTEAFF. CDR3 nucleotide sequence: TGCGCCAGCAGCTTGTCGCAGGGTACGAACACTGAAGCTTTCTTT.

Worth noting for this clone: The same CDR3 is also encoded by other DNA sequences in this sample. The CDR3 is CASSSSGNEQFF. The CDR3 bases are TGCGCCAGCAGCTCCTCAGGCAATGAGCAGTTCTTC. The rearrangement uses TRBV5-1 and TRBJ2-1; D remains ambiguous. Germline CDR1 is SGHRS and CDR2 is YFSETQ. The CDR3 extends over 12 amino acids. V was cut by 3 bases and J by 6 bases, with 7 bases left in between.

This clone was counted a single time. The chain joins TRBV27 to TRBJ1-6, with D possibly matching TRBD1 (5 bases). V dropped 2 bases and J dropped 1 base, with 9 bases sitting between them. Germline lookup yields CDR1 MNHEY and CDR2 SMNVEV (reference sequence). This CDR3 has 16 amino acids. This chain's CDR3 is CASSLQGVSYNSPLHF. For the CDR3, the DNA is TGTGCCAGCAGTTTACAGGGTGTTTCCTATAATTCACCCCTCCACTTT.

CDR3 nucleotides: TGTGCCAGCAGCTTAGAAGGGGCGTGGAATGAAAAACTGTTTTTT. Translating gives CASSLEGAWNEKLFF. V and J are TRBV7-9 and TRBJ1-4, with D maybe TRBD1 (5 bases). The CDR3 runs to 15 residues. Germline loops: CDR1 SEHNR, CDR2 FQNEAQ (reference sequence). Trimming removed 1 base from V and 5 bases from J, with 11 bases in between.

The chain couples TRBV2 to TRBJ1-1; no clear D. The V gene lost 0 bases and the J gene lost 10 bases, with 9 bases spanning the gap. Germline V lookup: CDR1 SNHLY, CDR2 FYNNEI. The CDR3 spans 12 residues. Here the CDR3 DNA reads TGTGCCAGCAGTGAAGCGAGGGCCCTAGCTTTCTTT. Its protein is CASSEARALAFF.

This clone was detected a few times. The chain uses TRBV28 and TRBJ1-2; 7 bases agree with TRBD1. Germline CDR1 reads MDHEN; CDR2 reads SYDVKM. CDR3 size: 16 residues. V dropped 6 bases and J dropped 6; count of bases not matched to a gene: 16. CDR3 in DNA: TGTGCCAGCAGCATAATACAACTTCGGACAGGTGATGGCTACACCTTC. Translating gives CASSIIQLRTGDGYTF.

The chain joins TRBV12-3 or TRBV12-4 to TRBJ1-2; 8 bases are a match to TRBD1. Losses at the gene ends were 5 bases for V and 5 bases for J; bases not matched to a gene: 4. The CDR3 covers 13 residues. The CDR3: CASSTGGFYGYTF. The CDR3 bases are TGTGCCAGCAGTACAGGGGGTTTTTATGGCTACACCTTC.

The chain uses TRBV4-1 and TRBJ1-6, with D possibly being TRBD1 (5 bases). Germline CDR1 and CDR2: MGHRA and YSYEKL. The CDR3 runs 16 residues. The ends were cut back, 3 bases at V and 6 bases at J, with 15 bases in the middle. The CDR3 is CASSQEAGPVNSPLHF. Here the CDR3 DNA reads TGCGCCAGCAGCCAGGAAGCGGGACCGGTTAATTCACCCCTCCACTTT.

The chain links TRBV5-1 to TRBJ2-2, with D perhaps TRBD2 (6 bases). Germline assignment: CDR1 SGHRS and CDR2 YFSETQ. Trimming removed 6 bases from V and 4 bases from J, with 22 bases in between. The CDR3 consists of 17 residues. CDR3 in amino acids: CASTPAGTTFGTGELFF. CDR3 DNA: TGCGCCAGCACCCCCGCGGGGACCACCTTCGGCACCGGGGAGCTGTTTTTT.

This chain connects TRBV5-1 to TRBJ2-2; a weak D match, TRBD1 (5 bases). The germline CDR1 and CDR2 sequences are SGHRS and YFSETQ. Trimming removed 0 bases from V and 6 bases from J, with 18 bases in between. The CDR3 consists of 17 residues. The CDR3: CASSLAGVLPRAGELFF. The DNA of the CDR3 is TGCGCCAGCAGCTTGGCTGGGGTACTCCCCAGGGCCGGGGAGCTGTTTTTT.

The rearrangement joins TRBV28 to TRBJ1-1; D uncertain. Trimming stripped 5 bases from V and 1 base from J, with 14 bases between. Per the germline V gene, CDR1 is MDHEN and CDR2 is SYDVKM. The CDR3 runs to 15 residues. CDR3 protein: CASSNPLRSNTEAFF. CDR3 bases: TGTGCCAGCAGTAATCCACTGAGATCGAACACTGAAGCTTTCTTT.

Only a few counts were recorded for this clone. The V call is TRBV3-1 (or the pseudogene TRBV3-2), the J call TRBJ1-1, with 9 bases fitting TRBD1. Germline lookup yields CDR1 LGHDT and CDR2 YNNKEL (reference sequence). With V trimmed by 1 base and J by 8 bases, 5 bases remained unmatched. The CDR3 totals 14 residues. Here the CDR3 reads CASSQGSGTGEAFF. In nucleotides, the CDR3 is TGTGCCAGCAGCCAAGGTTCGGGGACAGGGGAAGCTTTCTTT.

A single count supports this clone. This chain uses TRBV6-2 or TRBV6-3 with TRBJ2-3, with a weak D call TRBD1 (5 bases). CDR1 and CDR2 (germline): MNHEY, SVGEGT. The V end was cut by 2 bases, the J end by 4 bases, with 25 bases between. This CDR3 is built from 19 residues. The CDR3 sequence: CASSYRQGLKFSRADTQYF. The CDR3 DNA is TGTGCCAGCAGTTACCGTCAGGGTTTGAAGTTCTCCAGGGCAGATACGCAGTATTTT.

The chain joins TRBV28 to TRBJ2-1; D might be TRBD2 (6 bases). Looked up from germline, CDR1 is MDHEN and CDR2 is SYDVKM. Trimming cost V 5 bases and J 2 bases, with 16 bases left between them. CDR3 size: 16 residues. The DNA of the CDR3 is TGTGCCAGCAGTCCCCCCCCGGAGGGCACCTACAATGAGCAGTTCTTC. It yields the protein CASSPPPEGTYNEQFF.

The chain carries TRBV7-8 and TRBJ2-7; maybe TRBD2 (5 bases). CDR3 size: 14 residues. V was pared by 3 bases and J by 3 bases, with 12 bases between. CDR1 is SGHVS and CDR2 is FQNEAQ in the germline V gene. The chain's CDR3 is CASSLGADYYEQYF. CDR3 in DNA: TGTGCCAGCAGCTTGGGTGCAGACTACTACGAGCAGTACTTC.

A few counts support this clone. CDR3 protein: CASSPPQGFVGNEQFF. DNA of the CDR3: TGTGCCAGCAGCCCACCACAGGGTTTTGTAGGCAATGAGCAGTTCTTC. This chain uses TRBV7-9 with TRBJ2-1, with a weak D call TRBD1 (6 bases). CDR3 size: 16 residues. From germline, CDR1 is SEHNR and CDR2 FQNEAQ (reference sequence). The V end was cut by 5 bases, the J end by 6 bases, with 20 bases between.

This clone has only a few counts. The rearrangement uses TRBV9 and TRBJ1-1, with 9 bases lining up with TRBD1. V trimming: 3 bases; J trimming: 5 bases; junction bases outside the gene matches: 5. The CDR3 extends over 14 amino acids. Germline V gives CDR1 SGDLS, CDR2 YYNGEE. The CDR3 bases are TGTGCCAGCAGCGGACAGGGGGTGGCTACTGAAGCTTTCTTT. It specifies CASSGQGVATEAFF.

This clone was counted only a few times. The gene calls are TRBV29-1 and TRBJ2-7, with D tentatively TRBD1 (6 bases). This CDR3 has 12 residues. V lost 3 bases and J lost 3, with 9 bases in between. Germline CDR1 is SQVTM and CDR2 is ANQGSEA. The CDR3 DNA reads TGCAGCGTTGAGAAACAGGGCTACGAGCAGTACTTC. Encoded protein: CSVEKQGYEQYF.